A selection of T cell receptor beta chains follows, all from one sample in a study of blood T cell repertoires in COVID-19. TCRdb keeps only in-frame clones here, not all; method: immunoSEQ multiplex PCR. The data contain approximately 160,000 clones, 87% of them singletons. Sequenced sample: PBMCs or T cells enriched from blood (not recorded which). The receptors derive from a woman in her fifties or sixties who had recovered from COVID-19. Each CDR3 is given without its conserved first and last residue. Fields, in order: CDR3 length, J gene, V gene, CDR3 protein.

13 | TRBJ2-4 | TRBV6-5 | ASSYPTSGKNIQY
11 | TRBJ2-3 | TRBV9 | ASSVGGRDTQY
16 | TRBJ2-2 | TRBV30 | ACPLKITSGGNTGELF
13 | TRBJ1-2 | TRBV5-1 | ASSLAPTASYGYT
14 | TRBJ2-7 | TRBV6-2/TRBV6-3 | ASSRFVWTSGSEQY
10 | TRBJ1-6 | TRBV12-3/TRBV12-4 | ASSPQNSPLH
13 | TRBJ1-5 | TRBV7-8 | ASSQRGMGRQPQH
11 | TRBJ1-2 | TRBV2 | ASSEEQYYGYT
10 | TRBJ2-7 | TRBV18 | ASSRGDYEQY
14 | TRBJ2-7 | TRBV27 | ASSPRGAGGSWEQY
11 | TRBJ2-5 | TRBV12-3/TRBV12-4 | ASRSDSQETQY
14 | TRBJ2-2 | TRBV18 | ASSPPSTLNTGELF
12 | TRBJ2-3 | TRBV5-1 | ASRLGAVQDTQY
17 | TRBJ2-3 | TRBV9 | ASSVGPAGRASSTDTQY
12 | TRBJ2-7 | TRBV6-5 | ASRADRGSYEQY
10 | TRBJ1-1 | TRBV28 | ASSLTITEAF
14 | TRBJ1-2 | TRBV11-2 | ASSLDPTGGHYGYT
12 | TRBJ2-1 | TRBV4-3 | ASSQGDRRNEQF
11 | TRBJ1-1 | TRBV29-1 | SVEDPRGREAF
13 | TRBJ1-1 | TRBV28 | ASSPATGVVTEAF
12 | TRBJ1-4 | TRBV7-8 | ASSSAKGGEKLF
11 | TRBJ2-5 | TRBV4-3 | ASSQQAGETQY
13 | TRBJ1-1 | TRBV28 | ASRGPARRTTEAF
12 | TRBJ2-2 | TRBV5-4 | ASSPGEGPGELF
15 | TRBJ2-4 | TRBV11-2 | ASSPKPKERAKNIQY
11 | TRBJ2-7 | TRBV15 | ATSIRQGHEQY
10 | TRBJ1-1 | TRBV12-3/TRBV12-4 | ASSFTGTEAF
13 | TRBJ2-4 | TRBV6-5 | ASSPRDFGQNIQY
12 | TRBJ1-1 | TRBV5-1 | ASSKDTVQTEAF
12 | TRBJ2-7 | TRBV7-2 | ASSLGGVSYEQY
12 | TRBJ2-3 | TRBV5-8 | ASSEDRGTDTQY
14 | TRBJ2-2 | TRBV6-5 | ASSYSALANTGELF
15 | TRBJ2-1 | TRBV5-5 | ASSLMVLAGSGGEQF
9 | TRBJ1-1 | TRBV29-1 | SGRTGLEAF
13 | TRBJ1-2 | TRBV5-1 | ASSGGIDRDYGYT
13 | TRBJ2-5 | TRBV7-9 | ASSLLAGGAETQY
13 | TRBJ1-5 | TRBV18 | ASSPLGQGGQPQH
19 | TRBJ1-5 | TRBV10-1 | ASSPHESTGTGTPSNQPQH
13 | TRBJ1-5 | TRBV19 | ASSMGRPGDQPQH
12 | TRBJ1-1 | TRBV25-1 | ASSKTQGNTEAF
14 | TRBJ2-1 | TRBV28 | ASSQHAITKHNEQF
13 | TRBJ2-1 | TRBV7-9 | ASSSPGSSYNEQF
13 | TRBJ1-5 | TRBV18 | ASSTGTQSNQPQH
13 | TRBJ2-2 | TRBV6-5 | ASSKDRANTGELF
14 | TRBJ2-3 | TRBV5-5 | ASTRPSFASTDTQY
12 | TRBJ2-3 | TRBV5-1 | ASSFSGRSDTQY
14 | TRBJ2-1 | TRBV5-1 | ASSYNRAGVYNEQF
14 | TRBJ2-5 | TRBV11-2 | ASSLGLGLAEETQY
12 | TRBJ1-2 | TRBV28 | ATRMLGRSYGYT
14 | TRBJ2-1 | TRBV2 | ASKVREGRGSNEQF
13 | TRBJ2-2 | TRBV7-2 | ASSFTSGRSGELF
12 | TRBJ2-5 | TRBV29-1 | SVRSGTGGETQY
12 | TRBJ2-7 | TRBV3-1/TRBV3-2 | ASSQVGSDYEQY
13 | TRBJ1-4 | TRBV11-3 | ASSPRTGLTEKLF
14 | TRBJ2-5 | TRBV24-1 | ATSETGGGFSETQY